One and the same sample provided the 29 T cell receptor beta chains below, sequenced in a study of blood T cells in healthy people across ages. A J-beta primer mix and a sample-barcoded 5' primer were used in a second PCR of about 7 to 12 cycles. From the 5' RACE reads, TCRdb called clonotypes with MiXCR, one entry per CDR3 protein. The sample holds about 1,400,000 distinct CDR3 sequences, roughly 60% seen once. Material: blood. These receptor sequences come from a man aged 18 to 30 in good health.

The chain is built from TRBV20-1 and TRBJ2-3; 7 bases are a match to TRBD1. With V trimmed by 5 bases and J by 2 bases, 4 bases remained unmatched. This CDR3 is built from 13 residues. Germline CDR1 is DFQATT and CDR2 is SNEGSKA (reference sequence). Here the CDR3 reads CSALDRDTDTQYF. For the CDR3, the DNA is TGCAGTGCTCTTGACAGGGACACAGATACGCAGTATTTT.

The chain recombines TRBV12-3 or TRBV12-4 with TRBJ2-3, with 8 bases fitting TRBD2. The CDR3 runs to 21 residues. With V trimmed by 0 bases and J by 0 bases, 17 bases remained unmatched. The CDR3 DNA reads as TGTGCCAGCAGTTTAGCCCTGGGCAGCGGGGGTGATACTTCTAGCACAGATACGCAGTATTTT. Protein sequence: CASSLALGSGGDTSSTDTQYF.

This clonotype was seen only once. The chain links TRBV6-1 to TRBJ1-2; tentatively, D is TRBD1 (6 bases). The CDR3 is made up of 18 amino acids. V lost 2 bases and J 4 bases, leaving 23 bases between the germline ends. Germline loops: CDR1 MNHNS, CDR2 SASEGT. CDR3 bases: TGTGCCAGCAGTGAATGGGTCGGCAGGGGCTCCTTCCCCTATGGCTACACCTTC. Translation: CASSEWVGRGSFPYGYTF.

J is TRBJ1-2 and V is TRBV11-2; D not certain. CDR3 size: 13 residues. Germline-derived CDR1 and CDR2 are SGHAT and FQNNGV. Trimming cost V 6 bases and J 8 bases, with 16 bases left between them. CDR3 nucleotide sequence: TGTGCCAGCAGATCCACCTCGTCCCGAGGCTACACCTTC. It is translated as CASRSTSSRGYTF. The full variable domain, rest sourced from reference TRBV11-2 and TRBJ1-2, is EAGVAQSPRYKIIEKRQSVAFWCNPISGHATLYWYQQILGQGPKLLIQFQNNGVVDDSQLPKDRFSAERLKGVDSTLKIQPAKLEDSAVYLCASRSTSSRGYTFGSGTRLTVV.

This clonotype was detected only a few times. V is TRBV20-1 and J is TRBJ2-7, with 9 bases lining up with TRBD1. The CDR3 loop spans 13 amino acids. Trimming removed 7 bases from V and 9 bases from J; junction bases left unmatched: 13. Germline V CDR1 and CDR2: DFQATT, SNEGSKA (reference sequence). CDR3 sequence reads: CSVRTGAQGGQYF. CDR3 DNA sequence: TGCAGTGTCCGGACAGGGGCTCAGGGTGGGCAGTACTTC.

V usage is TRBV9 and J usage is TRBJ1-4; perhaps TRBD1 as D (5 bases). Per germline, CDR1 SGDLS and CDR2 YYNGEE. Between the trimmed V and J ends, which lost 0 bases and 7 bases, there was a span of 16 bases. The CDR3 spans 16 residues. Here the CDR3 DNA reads TGTGCCAGCAGCGTAGGGTGGGACGGAGCTGGTGAAAAACTGTTTTTT. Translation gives CASSVGWDGAGEKLFF.

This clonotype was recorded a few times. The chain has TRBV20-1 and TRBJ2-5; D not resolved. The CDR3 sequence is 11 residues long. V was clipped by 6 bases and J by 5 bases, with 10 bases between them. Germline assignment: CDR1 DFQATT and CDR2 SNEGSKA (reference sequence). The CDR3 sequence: CSAFWLETQYF. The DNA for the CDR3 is TGCAGTGCGTTCTGGTTGGAGACCCAGTACTTC.

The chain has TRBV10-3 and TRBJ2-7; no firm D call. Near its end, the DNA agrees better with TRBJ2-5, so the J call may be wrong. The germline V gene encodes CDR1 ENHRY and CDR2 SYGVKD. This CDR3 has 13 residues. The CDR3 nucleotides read TGTGCCATCAGTGGGGCTCAGCAGGAGACCCAGTACTTC. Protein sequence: CAISGAQQETQYF.

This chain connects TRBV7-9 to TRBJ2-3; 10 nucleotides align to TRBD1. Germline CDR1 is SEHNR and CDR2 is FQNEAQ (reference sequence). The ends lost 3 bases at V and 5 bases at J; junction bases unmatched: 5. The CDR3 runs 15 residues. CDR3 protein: CASSLGTGVKDTQYF. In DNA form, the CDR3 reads TGTGCCAGCAGCTTGGGGACAGGGGTTAAAGATACGCAGTATTTT. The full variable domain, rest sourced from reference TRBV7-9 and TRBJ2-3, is DTGVSQNPRHKITKRGQNVTFRCDPISEHNRLYWYRQTLGQGPEFLTYFQNEAQLEKSRLLSDRFSAERPKGSFSTLEIQRTEQGDSAMYLCASSLGTGVKDTQYFGPGTRLTVL.

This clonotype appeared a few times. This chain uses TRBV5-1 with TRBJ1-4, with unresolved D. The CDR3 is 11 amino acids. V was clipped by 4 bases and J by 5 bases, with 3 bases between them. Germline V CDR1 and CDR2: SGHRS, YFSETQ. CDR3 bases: TGCGCCAGCAGCCAGAATGAAAAACTGTTTTTT. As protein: CASSQNEKLFF.

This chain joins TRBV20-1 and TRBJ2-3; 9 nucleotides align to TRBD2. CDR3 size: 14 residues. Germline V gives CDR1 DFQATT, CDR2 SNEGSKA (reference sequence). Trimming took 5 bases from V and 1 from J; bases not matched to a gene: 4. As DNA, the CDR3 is TGCAGTGCTCCCGCGGGGGGGGGCACAGATACGCAGTATTTT. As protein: CSAPAGGGTDTQYF.

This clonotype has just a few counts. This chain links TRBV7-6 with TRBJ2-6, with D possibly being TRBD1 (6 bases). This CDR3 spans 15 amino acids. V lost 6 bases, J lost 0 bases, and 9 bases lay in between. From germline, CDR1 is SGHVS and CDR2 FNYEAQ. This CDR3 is CASSRQVSGANVLTF. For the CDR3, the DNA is TGTGCCAGCAGTCGACAGGTCTCTGGGGCCAACGTCCTGACTTTC.

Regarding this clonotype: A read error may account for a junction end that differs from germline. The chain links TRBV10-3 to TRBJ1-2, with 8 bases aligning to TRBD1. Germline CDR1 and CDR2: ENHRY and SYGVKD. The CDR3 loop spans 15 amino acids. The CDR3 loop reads CASSDSQGANYGYTF. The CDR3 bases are TGCGCCAGCAGTGATAGTCAGGGGGCGAACTATGGCTACACCTTC.

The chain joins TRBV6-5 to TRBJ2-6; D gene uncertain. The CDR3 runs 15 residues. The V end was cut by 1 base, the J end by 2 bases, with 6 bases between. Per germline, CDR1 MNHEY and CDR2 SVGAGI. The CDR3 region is CASSYYLAGANVLTF. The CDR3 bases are TGTGCCAGCAGTTACTACTTAGCTGGGGCCAACGTCCTGACTTTC.

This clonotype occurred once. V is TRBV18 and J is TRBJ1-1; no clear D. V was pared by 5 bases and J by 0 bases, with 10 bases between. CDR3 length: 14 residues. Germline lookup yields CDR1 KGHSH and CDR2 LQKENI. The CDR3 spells CASSKGGMNTEAFF. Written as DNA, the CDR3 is TGTGCCAGCTCAAAGGGCGGTATGAACACTGAAGCTTTCTTT.

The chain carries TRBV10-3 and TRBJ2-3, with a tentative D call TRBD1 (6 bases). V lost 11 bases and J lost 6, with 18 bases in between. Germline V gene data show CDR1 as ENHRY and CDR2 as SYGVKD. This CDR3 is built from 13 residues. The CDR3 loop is CARAAGALDTQYF. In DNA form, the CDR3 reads TGTGCCCGGGCAGCAGGGGCGTTGGATACGCAGTATTTT.

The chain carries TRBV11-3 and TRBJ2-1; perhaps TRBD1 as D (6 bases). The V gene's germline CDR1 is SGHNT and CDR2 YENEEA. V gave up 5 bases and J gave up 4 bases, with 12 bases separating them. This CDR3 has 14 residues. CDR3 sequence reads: CASSPRGKYNEQFF. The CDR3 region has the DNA TGTGCCAGCAGCCCGAGGGGGAAATACAATGAGCAGTTCTTC.

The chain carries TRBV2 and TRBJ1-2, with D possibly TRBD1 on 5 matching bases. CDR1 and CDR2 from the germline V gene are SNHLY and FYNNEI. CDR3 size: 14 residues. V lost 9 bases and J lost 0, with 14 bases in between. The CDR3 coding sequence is TGTGCCAGGACAGACCGCCTAGCTAACTATGGCTACACCTTC. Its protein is CARTDRLANYGYTF.

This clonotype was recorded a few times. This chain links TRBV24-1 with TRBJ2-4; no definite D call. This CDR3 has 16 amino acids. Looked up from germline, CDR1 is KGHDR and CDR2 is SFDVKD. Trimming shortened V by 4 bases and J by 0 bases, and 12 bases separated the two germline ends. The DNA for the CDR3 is TGTGCCACCAGTGAGGGGAAAGCTCTAGCCAAAAACATTCAGTACTTC. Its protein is CATSEGKALAKNIQYF.

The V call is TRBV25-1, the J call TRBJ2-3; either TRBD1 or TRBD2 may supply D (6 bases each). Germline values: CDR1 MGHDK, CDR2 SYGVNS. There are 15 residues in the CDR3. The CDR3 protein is CATGLGGMGTDTQYF. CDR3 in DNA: TGTGCTACAGGGCTGGGGGGAATGGGCACAGATACGCAGTATTTT.

The CDR3 region is CASSLPPANGDNEQFF. Here the CDR3 DNA reads TGTGCCAGCAGTCTGCCCCCTGCTAACGGGGACAATGAGCAGTTCTTC. The chain employs TRBV6-5 and TRBJ2-1, with TRBD2 as a possible D gene (5 bases). Germline assignment: CDR1 MNHEY and CDR2 SVGAGI. CDR3 length: 16 amino acids. V lost 5 bases, J lost 5 bases, and 19 bases lay in between.

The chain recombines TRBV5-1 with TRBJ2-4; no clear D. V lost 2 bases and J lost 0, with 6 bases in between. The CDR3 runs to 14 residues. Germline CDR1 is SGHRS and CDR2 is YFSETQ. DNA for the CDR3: TGCGCCAGCAGCTTTGATATAGCCAAAAACATTCAGTACTTC. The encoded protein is CASSFDIAKNIQYF.

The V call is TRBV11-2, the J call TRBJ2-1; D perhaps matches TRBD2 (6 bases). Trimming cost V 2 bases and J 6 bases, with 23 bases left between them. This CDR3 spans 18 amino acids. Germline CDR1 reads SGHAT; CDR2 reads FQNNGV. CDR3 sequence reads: CASSLTPIAESRPNEQFF. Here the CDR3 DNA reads TGTGCCAGCAGCTTAACCCCAATAGCGGAAAGTCGCCCCAATGAGCAGTTCTTC.

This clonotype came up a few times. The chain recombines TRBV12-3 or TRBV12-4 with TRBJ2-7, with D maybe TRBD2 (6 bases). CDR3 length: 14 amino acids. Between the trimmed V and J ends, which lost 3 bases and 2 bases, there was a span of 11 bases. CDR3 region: CASSFEDYTYEQYF. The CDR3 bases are TGTGCCAGCAGTTTTGAGGACTATACCTACGAGCAGTACTTC.

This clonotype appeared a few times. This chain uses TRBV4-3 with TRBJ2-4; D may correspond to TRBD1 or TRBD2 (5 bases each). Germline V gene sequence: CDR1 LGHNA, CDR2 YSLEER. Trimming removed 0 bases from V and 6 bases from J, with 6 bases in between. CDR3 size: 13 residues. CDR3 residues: CASSQERGNIQYF. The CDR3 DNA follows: TGCGCCAGCAGCCAAGAGAGGGGAAACATTCAGTACTTC.

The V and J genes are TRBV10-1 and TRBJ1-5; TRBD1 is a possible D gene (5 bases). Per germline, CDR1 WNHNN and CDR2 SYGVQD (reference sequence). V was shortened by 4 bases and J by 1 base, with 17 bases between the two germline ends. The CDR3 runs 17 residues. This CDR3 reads CASSVYAGLPSNQPQHF. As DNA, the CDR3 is TGCGCCAGCAGTGTATATGCGGGGCTCCCAAGCAATCAGCCCCAGCATTTT.

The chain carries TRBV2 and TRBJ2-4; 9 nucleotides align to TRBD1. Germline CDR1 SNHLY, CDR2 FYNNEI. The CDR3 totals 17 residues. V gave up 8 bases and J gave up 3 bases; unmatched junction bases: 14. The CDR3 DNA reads TGTGCCAGCGGGAAGGGACAGGGCCTTGAGGGCAAAAACATTCAGTACTTC. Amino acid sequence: CASGKGQGLEGKNIQYF.

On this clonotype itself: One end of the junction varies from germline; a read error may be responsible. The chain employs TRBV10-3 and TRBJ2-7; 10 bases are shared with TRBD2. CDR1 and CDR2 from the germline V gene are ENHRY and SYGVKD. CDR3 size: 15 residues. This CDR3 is CVISTSGAITYEQYF. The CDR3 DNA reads TGTGTCATCAGTACTAGCGGGGCTATTACCTACGAGCAGTACTTC.

Here the CDR3 DNA reads TGCGCCAGCAGCCAAGTTCGGAGCGGCTACGAGCAGTACTTC. Translating gives CASSQVRSGYEQYF. The chain employs TRBV4-1 and TRBJ2-7, with D possibly being TRBD2 (5 bases). The CDR3 runs to 14 residues. Germline assignment: CDR1 MGHRA and CDR2 YSYEKL. Trimming took off 1 base at V and 3 bases at J, with 10 bases between the two ends.